The 9 T cell receptor beta chains below all came from one sample that was sequenced in a study of blood T cells in healthy people across ages. A sample-barcoded 5' primer and a J-beta primer mix were used in a second PCR of roughly 6 to 11 cycles. TCRdb fed the 5' RACE reads into MiXCR, producing one record per CDR3 protein. The repertoire holds roughly 1,700,000 distinct CDR3 sequences, with over 25% as singletons. Sequencing was done on a sample of blood. These receptors came from a young woman in good health.

V and J are TRBV12-3 or TRBV12-4 and TRBJ1-4, with D possibly being TRBD1 (5 bases). The CDR3 contains 15 residues. Trimming took 4 bases from V and 0 from J, leaving 9 bases between them. The CDR3 loop is CASSSSGATNEKLFF. The CDR3 DNA sequence: TGTGCCAGCAGTTCCTCGGGGGCAACTAATGAAAAACTGTTTTTT.

This clonotype was found a few times. The V gene is TRBV7-9, the J gene TRBJ2-1, with D uncertain. There are 18 residues in the CDR3. CDR1 and CDR2 (germline): SEHNR, FQNEAQ (reference sequence). The V end was cut by 3 bases, the J end by 0 bases, with 18 bases between. The CDR3, as DNA: TGTGCCAGCAGCTTTCTGGCTGGACCGACAAACTCCTACAATGAGCAGTTCTTC. This sequence encodes CASSFLAGPTNSYNEQFF.

The chain joins TRBV20-1 to TRBJ2-7; TRBD2 aligns across 14 bases. V dropped 3 bases and J dropped 0; count of bases not matched to a gene: 7. The CDR3 runs to 17 residues. CDR1 is DFQATT and CDR2 is SNEGSKA in the germline V gene (reference sequence). DNA of the CDR3: TGCAGTGCTAGCTCCGGGACTAGCGGGGGCAGCTCCTACGAGCAGTACTTC. It codes for CSASSGTSGGSSYEQYF.

This clonotype showed up just a few times. The CDR3 here is CSASNRGGTEKLFF. CDR3 in DNA: TGCAGTGCTTCGAACAGGGGGGGAACTGAAAAACTGTTTTTT. The chain uses TRBV20-1 and TRBJ1-4; 8 bases map to TRBD1. Germline CDR1 and CDR2: DFQATT and SNEGSKA (reference sequence). After removal of 5 bases from V and 7 bases from J, the junction contained 9 bases not matched to a gene. The CDR3 is made up of 14 amino acids.

This clonotype was detected many times. This chain links TRBV9 with TRBJ2-4; 11 bases line up with TRBD2. Matching the DNA end better, TRBJ2-7 makes the J call doubtful. The CDR3 has 16 amino acids. Germline V CDR1 and CDR2: SGDLS, YYNGEE. CDR3 protein: CASSSPTSGASYEQYF. As DNA, the CDR3 is TGTGCCAGCAGCTCACCGACTAGCGGGGCGTCCTACGAGCAGTACTTC.

This clonotype has ten or more counts. This sequence joins TRBV4-3 and TRBJ2-7; 8 bases are a match to TRBD1. Germline loops: CDR1 LGHNA, CDR2 YSLEER. This CDR3 contains 15 residues. V shed 4 bases and J 4 bases; nucleotides not matched to a gene: 9. The DNA for the CDR3 is TGCGCCAGCAGCCGGGGGAGCCAGGGGGCATACGAGCAGTACTTC. Residues: CASSRGSQGAYEQYF.

This clonotype was picked up a small number of times. The genes are TRBV5-1 and TRBJ1-2; D is unclear. V lost 3 bases, J lost 5 bases, and 17 bases lay in between. The CDR3 spans 15 residues. Germline V gives CDR1 SGHRS, CDR2 YFSETQ. The chain's CDR3 is CASSSGPLYEYGYTF. In DNA, the CDR3 is TGCGCCAGCAGCTCCGGCCCCCTGTACGAATATGGCTACACCTTC.

This chain uses TRBV6-1 with TRBJ2-1; 8 bases match TRBD2. The germline V gene encodes CDR1 MNHNS and CDR2 SASEGT. Trimming cost V 5 bases and J 6 bases; bases outside gene matches: 9. This CDR3 region has 15 residues. In DNA, the CDR3 is TGTGCCAGCAGTCTACGGGGACTAGTGGCCAATGAGCAGTTCTTC. It translates to CASSLRGLVANEQFF.

The table lists this clonotype with many counts. The chain is built from TRBV12-3 or TRBV12-4 and TRBJ2-7; 10 nucleotides align to TRBD1. V gave up 2 bases and J gave up 4 bases; unmatched junction bases: 5. This CDR3 contains 15 residues. The CDR3 DNA follows: TGTGCCAGCAGTTTACCGACAGGGGGCGTTTACGAGCAGTACTTC. It yields the protein CASSLPTGGVYEQYF.